This is a list of T cell receptor beta chains from one sample in a study of blood T cells in healthy people across ages. A single record per CDR3 protein comes from TCRdb applying MiXCR to the 5' RACE reads. The repertoire holds approximately 1.5 million distinct CDR3 sequences, with roughly 32% as singletons. The sequencing sample was made of blood. These TCRs come from a woman in her thirties in good health. The CDR3 runs from the conserved cysteine through the conserved F or W. D genes are given only for firm matches. Only part of the rows carry a size: once, few, many, or a class if the clone is expanded.

j_gene: TRBJ1-2
abundance: .
v_gene: TRBV12-3/TRBV12-4
d_gene: .
len: 13
CDR3nt: TGTGCCAGCAGTGCAGCCGATAACTATGGCTACACCTTC
CDR3aa: CASSAADNYGYTF

j_gene: TRBJ2-5
abundance: .
v_gene: TRBV28
d_gene: .
len: 14
CDR3nt: TGTGCCAGCAACCGGGTGGGGCTGGCGGAGACCCAGTACTTC
CDR3aa: CASNRVGLAETQYF

j_gene: TRBJ2-1
abundance: .
v_gene: TRBV7-3
d_gene: .
len: 14
CDR3nt: TGTGCCAGCAGCTTAATAGCTACCTACAATGAGCAGTTCTTC
CDR3aa: CASSLIATYNEQFF

j_gene: TRBJ1-1
abundance: few
v_gene: TRBV5-1
d_gene: .
len: 14
CDR3nt: TGCGCCAGCAGAGCCGACAGGACGGTCACTGAAGCTTTCTTT
CDR3aa: CASRADRTVTEAFF

j_gene: TRBJ2-1
abundance: .
v_gene: TRBV9
d_gene: .
len: 14
CDR3nt: TGTGCCAGCAGCTCTAAAGGAGGAGGGGTCGAGCAGTTCTTC
CDR3aa: CASSSKGGGVEQFF

j_gene: TRBJ2-1
abundance: .
v_gene: TRBV6-1
d_gene: TRBD2
len: 16
CDR3nt: TGCGCCAGCAGACCCTACACTAGCGGGAAATACAATGAGCAGTTCTTC
CDR3aa: CASRPYTSGKYNEQFF

j_gene: TRBJ2-3
abundance: few
v_gene: TRBV12-3/TRBV12-4
d_gene: .
len: 15
CDR3nt: TGTGCCAGCAGTTTTCAGTCTGGGAGCACAGATACGCAGTATTTT
CDR3aa: CASSFQSGSTDTQYF

j_gene: TRBJ1-2
abundance: .
v_gene: TRBV6-1
d_gene: .
len: 15
CDR3nt: TGTGCCAGCAGTGCCTCGGTCGGCGTTTCGTATGGCTACACCTTC
CDR3aa: CASSASVGVSYGYTF

j_gene: TRBJ2-5
abundance: few
v_gene: TRBV5-1
d_gene: TRBD2
len: 15
CDR3nt: TGCGCCAGCAGGGTGGGACTAGCGGAACAAGAGACCCAGTACTTC
CDR3aa: CASRVGLAEQETQYF

j_gene: TRBJ2-5
abundance: .
v_gene: TRBV7-3
d_gene: TRBD2
len: 16
CDR3nt: TGTGCCAGCAGCCCTAGCGGGAGTCGGGGCATCGAGACCCAGTACTTC
CDR3aa: CASSPSGSRGIETQYF

j_gene: TRBJ2-5
abundance: .
v_gene: TRBV5-4
d_gene: TRBD2
len: 14
CDR3nt: TGTGCCAGCGGCAAGGGACTAGCGGAAGAGACCCAGTACTTC
CDR3aa: CASGKGLAEETQYF

j_gene: TRBJ1-2
abundance: .
v_gene: TRBV3-1
d_gene: TRBD1
len: 16
CDR3nt: TGTGCCAGCAGCCAGAGCTCGGGACAGGGGGCAACTGGCTACACCTTC
CDR3aa: CASSQSSGQGATGYTF

j_gene: TRBJ2-3
abundance: .
v_gene: TRBV5-1
d_gene: .
len: 14
CDR3nt: TGCGCCAGCAGCAGGGATGTAGACACAGATACGCAGTATTTT
CDR3aa: CASSRDVDTDTQYF

j_gene: TRBJ2-3
abundance: .
v_gene: TRBV15
d_gene: .
len: 12
CDR3nt: TGTGCCACAAAGACTAGTACAGATACGCAGTATTTT
CDR3aa: CATKTSTDTQYF

j_gene: TRBJ2-3
abundance: few
v_gene: TRBV5-4
d_gene: TRBD2
len: 14
CDR3nt: TGTGCCAGCAGCTTGAGACTAGCCTCAGATACGCAGTATTTT
CDR3aa: CASSLRLASDTQYF

j_gene: TRBJ2-3
abundance: .
v_gene: TRBV9
d_gene: .
len: 14
CDR3nt: TGTGCCAGCAGCGACAAGGACTGGACAGATACGCAGTATTTT
CDR3aa: CASSDKDWTDTQYF

j_gene: TRBJ2-5
abundance: .
v_gene: TRBV9
d_gene: .
len: 16
CDR3nt: TGTGCCAGCAGCGGGCCGGGGAAGGCCAAGCAAGAGACCCAGTACTTC
CDR3aa: CASSGPGKAKQETQYF

j_gene: TRBJ2-5
abundance: many
v_gene: TRBV12-3/TRBV12-4
d_gene: .
len: 14
CDR3nt: TGTGCCAGCAGTTTTGAGGCAGCGGGAGAGACCCAGTACTTC
CDR3aa: CASSFEAAGETQYF

j_gene: TRBJ2-5
abundance: few
v_gene: TRBV15
d_gene: .
len: 19
CDR3nt: TGTGCCACCAGCAGCTCAGCCATGACAGGACCAAGCGACGAAGGGACCCAGTACTTC
CDR3aa: CATSSSAMTGPSDEGTQYF

j_gene: TRBJ1-2
abundance: many
v_gene: TRBV10-3
d_gene: .
len: 15
CDR3nt: TGTGCCATCAGTGGGGGTTTGGGGGATAACTATGGCTACACCTTC
CDR3aa: CAISGGLGDNYGYTF

j_gene: TRBJ2-6
abundance: .
v_gene: TRBV15
d_gene: .
len: 14
CDR3nt: TGTGCCACCAGCTGGGGATCCGGGGCCAACGTCCTGACTTTC
CDR3aa: CATSWGSGANVLTF

j_gene: TRBJ1-5
abundance: .
v_gene: TRBV7-3
d_gene: .
len: 13
CDR3nt: TGTGCCAGCAGCCCCGCGGTGGGTCAGCCCCAGCATTTT
CDR3aa: CASSPAVGQPQHF

j_gene: TRBJ1-6
abundance: .
v_gene: TRBV7-9
d_gene: .
len: 14
CDR3nt: TGTGCCAGCAGCAGCAGGGGAAAATATTCACCCCTCCACTTT
CDR3aa: CASSSRGKYSPLHF

j_gene: TRBJ2-3
abundance: many
v_gene: TRBV29-1
d_gene: .
len: 14
CDR3nt: TGCAGCGTTGAGGACAGACAGACGACAGATACGCAGTATTTT
CDR3aa: CSVEDRQTTDTQYF

j_gene: TRBJ1-1
abundance: many
v_gene: TRBV5-1
d_gene: .
len: 13
CDR3nt: TGTGCCAGCAGTTTACAGGGGAACACTGAAGCTTTCTTT
CDR3aa: CASSLQGNTEAFF

j_gene: TRBJ2-5
abundance: .
v_gene: TRBV9
d_gene: TRBD2
len: 16
CDR3nt: TGTGCCAGCAGCGTAGCACTAGCGGGGGGTAAAGAGACCCAGTACTTC
CDR3aa: CASSVALAGGKETQYF

j_gene: TRBJ2-7
abundance: many
v_gene: TRBV20-1
d_gene: .
len: 16
CDR3nt: TGCAGTGCTCTCTTCAGAAGGACTCCTCAATTCTACGAGCAGTACTTC
CDR3aa: CSALFRRTPQFYEQYF

j_gene: TRBJ1-4
abundance: few
v_gene: TRBV4-1
d_gene: .
len: 14
CDR3nt: TGCGCCAGCCGATTTGACAGGAACTCAGAAAAACTGTTTTTT
CDR3aa: CASRFDRNSEKLFF

j_gene: TRBJ1-1
abundance: .
v_gene: TRBV9
d_gene: .
len: 14
CDR3nt: TGTGCCAGCAGTAAAGACGGGAGTAACACTGAAGCTTTCTTT
CDR3aa: CASSKDGSNTEAFF

j_gene: TRBJ1-5
abundance: .
v_gene: TRBV21-1
d_gene: .
len: 15
CDR3nt: TGTGCCAGCAGCAGCGACAGGGACGGCAATCAGCCCCAGCATTTT
CDR3aa: CASSSDRDGNQPQHF

j_gene: TRBJ2-7
abundance: few
v_gene: TRBV5-1
d_gene: .
len: 14
CDR3nt: TGCGCCAGCAGCCCTCGGGCCGGGAGTGCAGAGCAGTACTTC
CDR3aa: CASSPRAGSAEQYF

j_gene: TRBJ2-5
abundance: few
v_gene: TRBV7-9
d_gene: .
len: 15
CDR3nt: TGTGCCAGCAGCTTCATCATAGGTGACCAAGAGACCCAGTACTTC
CDR3aa: CASSFIIGDQETQYF

j_gene: TRBJ1-6
abundance: few
v_gene: TRBV20-1
d_gene: .
len: 11
CDR3nt: TGCAGTGCTAGAGTTAATTCACCCCTCCACTTT
CDR3aa: CSARVNSPLHF

j_gene: TRBJ1-2
abundance: .
v_gene: TRBV7-8
d_gene: .
len: 15
CDR3nt: TGTGAACCAGCTTCACGGGGTCTCCTTAACTATGGCTACACCTTC
CDR3aa: CEPASRGLLNYGYTF

j_gene: TRBJ2-3
abundance: .
v_gene: TRBV20-1
d_gene: TRBD2
len: 14
CDR3nt: TGCAGTGCTAACCGCGGGGGTCGCACAGATACGCAGTATTTT
CDR3aa: CSANRGGRTDTQYF

j_gene: TRBJ1-5
abundance: .
v_gene: TRBV7-8
d_gene: .
len: 15
CDR3nt: TGTGCCAGCAGCTCCGGGAAGAATAGCAATCAGCCCCAGCATTTT
CDR3aa: CASSSGKNSNQPQHF

j_gene: TRBJ2-2
abundance: .
v_gene: TRBV6-1
d_gene: .
len: 13
CDR3nt: TGTGCCAGCAGTGAAATGTGGGGCGGGGAGCTGTTTTTT
CDR3aa: CASSEMWGGELFF

j_gene: TRBJ2-3
abundance: .
v_gene: TRBV20-1
d_gene: .
len: 12
CDR3nt: TGCAGCCCCGACGTGATCACAGATACGCAGTATTTT
CDR3aa: CSPDVITDTQYF

j_gene: TRBJ1-1
abundance: few
v_gene: TRBV12-3/TRBV12-4
d_gene: .
len: 14
CDR3nt: TGTGCCAGCAGAAGGAGCAGCATGAACACTGAAGCTTTCTTT
CDR3aa: CASRRSSMNTEAFF

j_gene: TRBJ2-1
abundance: few
v_gene: TRBV14
d_gene: .
len: 16
CDR3nt: TGTGCCAGCAGCCCCCAACATTCAGGGGGGAGCAATGAGCAGTTCTTC
CDR3aa: CASSPQHSGGSNEQFF

j_gene: TRBJ2-3
abundance: .
v_gene: TRBV10-1
d_gene: .
len: 14
CDR3nt: TGCGCCAGCGTTTTTAGGTCGCGCACAGATACGCAGTATTTT
CDR3aa: CASVFRSRTDTQYF

j_gene: TRBJ2-7
abundance: .
v_gene: TRBV5-1
d_gene: .
len: 16
CDR3nt: TGCGCCAGCAGCCCCGGGGAGACAGCCGATTCCTACGAGCAGTACTTC
CDR3aa: CASSPGETADSYEQYF

j_gene: TRBJ1-2
abundance: .
v_gene: TRBV4-1
d_gene: .
len: 15
CDR3nt: TGCGCCAGCAGCCAAGTGAAAACCGGGACCGATGGCTACACCTTC
CDR3aa: CASSQVKTGTDGYTF

j_gene: TRBJ2-7
abundance: .
v_gene: TRBV27
d_gene: TRBD2
len: 14
CDR3nt: TGTGCCAGCAGTCCCACGACTAGCGGCTACGAGCAGTACTTC
CDR3aa: CASSPTTSGYEQYF

j_gene: TRBJ1-1
abundance: .
v_gene: TRBV7-3
d_gene: .
len: 13
CDR3nt: TGTGCCAGCCAAATAAGGGGGAACACTGAAGCTTTCTTT
CDR3aa: CASQIRGNTEAFF

j_gene: TRBJ2-3
abundance: .
v_gene: TRBV28
d_gene: TRBD2
len: 18
CDR3nt: TGTGCCAGCAACGATAGTCGAGTCAGCGGGAGAGGCACAGATACGCAGTATTTT
CDR3aa: CASNDSRVSGRGTDTQYF

j_gene: TRBJ2-1
abundance: .
v_gene: TRBV5-1
d_gene: .
len: 11
CDR3nt: TGCGCCAGCACATCCGAGGGTGAGCAGTTCTTC
CDR3aa: CASTSEGEQFF

j_gene: TRBJ2-1
abundance: .
v_gene: TRBV24-1
d_gene: .
len: 13
CDR3nt: TGTGCCACCAGTGATTCCTTGGGGGATGAGCAGTTCTTC
CDR3aa: CATSDSLGDEQFF

j_gene: TRBJ2-3
abundance: few
v_gene: TRBV20-1
d_gene: .
len: 16
CDR3nt: TGCAGTGCTAAACCAGCGGGACAGGAAAGCACAGATACGCAGTATTTT
CDR3aa: CSAKPAGQESTDTQYF

j_gene: TRBJ2-1
abundance: .
v_gene: TRBV2
d_gene: TRBD2
len: 15
CDR3nt: TGTGCCAGCAGGGACGGGGGGGCCTCTCACAATGAGCAGTTCTTC
CDR3aa: CASRDGGASHNEQFF

j_gene: TRBJ2-5
abundance: many
v_gene: TRBV5-1
d_gene: .
len: 13
CDR3nt: TGTGCCAGCAGTTTAGGCAGGGAAGAGACCCAGTACTTC
CDR3aa: CASSLGREETQYF

j_gene: TRBJ2-1
abundance: .
v_gene: TRBV7-9
d_gene: .
len: 12
CDR3nt: TGTGCCAGCAGCAACAACTTTAATGAGCAGTTCTTC
CDR3aa: CASSNNFNEQFF

j_gene: TRBJ2-3
abundance: .
v_gene: TRBV4-2
d_gene: TRBD1
len: 15
CDR3nt: TGTGCCACCCGACAGGGGCCGGCCCCCACAGATACGCAGTATTTT
CDR3aa: CATRQGPAPTDTQYF

j_gene: TRBJ2-1
abundance: few
v_gene: TRBV4-1
d_gene: .
len: 16
CDR3nt: TGCGCCAGCAGCCAAGATCCGGACCACTCGTATAATGAGCAGTTCTTC
CDR3aa: CASSQDPDHSYNEQFF

j_gene: TRBJ1-2
abundance: few
v_gene: TRBV12-3/TRBV12-4
d_gene: TRBD1
len: 14
CDR3nt: TGTGCCAGCAGAGAAGGACAGGTTGACTATGGCTACACCTTC
CDR3aa: CASREGQVDYGYTF